This entry concerns a single T cell receptor (beta chain). This table comes from immunoSEQ multiplex PCR, and its TCRdb copy is limited to in-frame clones, with some not included. The sample yields more than 15,000 clones, around 85% seen once. The data were obtained in a study of ipilimumab plus nivolumab after autologous stem cell transplantation. Turning to the study itself: DLBCL patients had primary refractory or relapsed disease.

In germline, CDR1 is MNHNS, CDR2 SASEGT. V dropped 3 bases and J dropped 10 bases, with 18 bases sitting between them. This CDR3 region has 14 residues. The J gene is TRBJ1-1, the V gene TRBV6-1; D is perhaps TRBD1 (6 bases). The TCR originated in a male donor with diffuse large B-cell lymphoma. This specimen consisted of PBMCs, obtained in a trial of ipilimumab plus nivolumab as post-transplant consolidation. The DNA of the CDR3 is TGTGCCAGCAGTGATCCCGCGGGGGCCCTCAGAGCTTTCTTT. Protein: CASSDPAGALRAFF.